The 17 T cell receptor beta chains given below trace back to one sample, sequenced in a study of blood T cell repertoires in COVID-19. TCRdb's table, derived via immunoSEQ multiplex PCR, lists solely in-frame clones and lacks some. There are about 120,000 clones in the sample; roughly nine tenths occur only once, and 25% to 35% lies in the top ten. Sequenced sample: peripheral blood. Source of these receptors: a man in his 70s with active or convalescent COVID-19.

V gene TRBV28 combines with J gene TRBJ1-1; D perhaps matches TRBD1 (6 bases). The CDR3 has 15 amino acids. V shed 6 bases and J shed 1 base, with 15 bases lying between them. Germline lookup yields CDR1 MDHEN and CDR2 SYDVKM. CDR3 DNA sequence: TGTGCCAGCAGGGGATGGACAGTCTGGAACACTGAAGCTTTCTTT. Its translation: CASRGWTVWNTEAFF.

CDR3 nucleotides: TGTGCCAGCAGCTTTAACACAGCCCTTAACTATGGCTACACCTTC. Its translation: CASSFNTALNYGYTF. The rearrangement uses TRBV7-2 and TRBJ1-2, with D unclear. V was shortened by 3 bases and J by 1 base, with 12 bases between the two germline ends. The CDR3 extends over 15 amino acids. Germline CDR1 is SGHTA and CDR2 is FQGNSA.

The genes are TRBV11-2 and TRBJ1-1; D unresolved. Deletions cut 3 bases from V and 7 bases from J, with 15 bases between. Germline V CDR1 and CDR2: SGHAT, FQNNGV. The CDR3 loop spans 14 amino acids. The CDR3 sequence is CASSFFGGQDEAFF. The DNA of the CDR3 is TGTGCCAGCAGCTTCTTCGGAGGGCAGGATGAAGCTTTCTTT.

The gene calls are TRBV10-3 and TRBJ1-3, with D possibly TRBD1 on 6 matching bases. This CDR3 comprises 15 residues. The V end was cut by 6 bases, the J end by 0 bases, with 12 bases between. CDR1 and CDR2 (germline): ENHRY, SYGVKD. The CDR3, as DNA: TGTGCCATCAGGGAGGGGGGGAACTCTGGAAACACCATATATTTT. Amino acids: CAIREGGNSGNTIYF.

The rearrangement joins TRBV5-8 to TRBJ2-1; 13 bases line up with TRBD2. V shed 3 bases, J shed 8 bases, and the junction held 8 bases outside the gene matches. CDR3 size: 16 residues. Germline V CDR1 and CDR2: SGHTS, YDEGEE. CDR3 loop: CASSSWTSGSFDEQFF. CDR3 in DNA: TGTGCCAGCAGCTCCTGGACTAGCGGGAGCTTCGATGAGCAGTTCTTC.

V gene TRBV19 combines with J gene TRBJ2-3, with a weak D call TRBD1 (5 bases). This CDR3 spans 14 amino acids. With 3 bases removed from V and 6 bases from J, the gap between germline ends came to 13 bases. Germline V gene sequence: CDR1 LNHDA, CDR2 SQIVND (reference sequence). The CDR3 nucleotides are TGTGCCAGTAGTATTTACCAGGGCGTGGATACGCAGTATTTT. Translation: CASSIYQGVDTQYF.

The chain has TRBV5-1 and TRBJ2-7; TRBD1 aligns across 10 bases. CDR3 length: 12 amino acids. Germline V gene sequence: CDR1 SGHRS, CDR2 YFSETQ. Unmatched junction bases numbered 3, after V lost 7 bases and J lost 5 bases. In DNA form, the CDR3 reads TGCGCCAGCGGGGACAGGGGCGACGAGCAGTACTTC. Its translation: CASGDRGDEQYF.

The J gene is TRBJ1-1, the V gene TRBV10-3; D gene ambiguous. This CDR3 is built from 12 residues. CDR1 and CDR2 from the germline V gene are ENHRY and SYGVKD. V lost 5 bases, J lost 8 bases, and 12 bases lay in between. The CDR3 nucleotides read TGTGCCATCAGTCCGGGATCCCAGGAAGCTTTCTTT. Translated, it gives CAISPGSQEAFF.

This clone was detected only once. The rearrangement uses TRBV7-8 and TRBJ1-1, with TRBD1 identical over 9 bases. Trimming cost V 3 bases and J 4 bases; bases outside gene matches: 9. This CDR3 comprises 16 residues. In germline, CDR1 is SGHVS, CDR2 FQNEAQ. The CDR3 coding sequence is TGTGCCAGCAGCTTGCGGGACAGGGTTCTGGCCACTGAAGCTTTCTTT. Encoded protein: CASSLRDRVLATEAFF.

The V and J genes are TRBV27 and TRBJ2-7; D perhaps matches TRBD1 (5 bases). CDR3 length equals 13 residues. Trimming cost V 5 bases and J 3 bases, with 11 bases left between them. Germline V gives CDR1 MNHEY, CDR2 SMNVEV (reference sequence). CDR3 protein: CASSPLDNYEQYF. In nucleotides, the CDR3 is TGTGCCAGCAGTCCACTGGACAACTACGAGCAGTACTTC.

The gene calls are TRBV4-1 and TRBJ1-5; TRBD1 agrees at 11 bases. Germline V gene sequence: CDR1 MGHRA, CDR2 YSYEKL. CDR3 size: 18 residues. V lost 1 base and J lost 3; bases outside the gene matches: 8. As DNA, the CDR3 is TGCGCCAGCAGCCAAGGACCCGGGACAGGGGGTTACAATCAGCCCCAGCATTTT. The encoded protein is CASSQGPGTGGYNQPQHF.

The chain couples TRBV12-5 to TRBJ1-5; a weak D match, TRBD1 (5 bases). This CDR3 region has 14 residues. Trimming cost V 2 bases and J 3 bases, with 8 bases left between them. Germline CDR1 LGHNT, CDR2 FRNRAP. CDR3 DNA sequence: TGTGCTAGTGGTTTGTGGGGCCCCAATCAGCCCCAGCATTTT. It codes for CASGLWGPNQPQHF.

This rearrangement joins TRBV5-4 to TRBJ2-1; perhaps TRBD2 as D (6 bases). The length of the CDR3 is 15 residues. Germline lookup yields CDR1 SGHNT and CDR2 YYREEE (reference sequence). Between the trimmed V and J ends, which lost 2 bases and 5 bases, there was a span of 14 bases. CDR3 DNA: TGTGCCAGCAGCTTAAGACTCGGGGGAGACAATGAGCAGTTCTTC. Protein: CASSLRLGGDNEQFF.

The rearrangement uses TRBV13 and TRBJ2-7; 11 nucleotides agree with TRBD1. V shed 1 base, J shed 4 bases, and the junction held 3 bases outside the gene matches. This CDR3 spans 15 amino acids. Germline V lookup: CDR1 PRHDT, CDR2 FYEKMQ (reference sequence). In DNA, the CDR3 is TGTGCCAGCAGCTTAGTAAGGGACAGGGGGTACGAGCAGTACTTC. It yields the protein CASSLVRDRGYEQYF.

The chain employs TRBV7-9 and TRBJ2-7; D is unclear. Germline V gives CDR1 SEHNR, CDR2 FQNEAQ (reference sequence). Trimming pared 1 base from V and 5 bases from J, leaving 6 bases between. The CDR3 contains 12 residues. The CDR3 nucleotides read TGTGCCAGCAGCTTAGGTCGTGACGAGCAGTACTTC. Amino acids: CASSLGRDEQYF.

This clone has a handful of counts. One junction end disagrees with the germline gene, perhaps due to a read error. The V and J genes are TRBV9 and TRBJ1-1; TRBD1 is a possible D gene (5 bases). This CDR3 contains 11 residues. Germline V CDR1 and CDR2: SGDLS, YYNGEE. The CDR3 coding sequence is TGTGCCAGCAGCGTAGGGCCAGGACACGACTTT. Translated: CASSVGPGHDF. Filled out from reference TRBV9 and TRBJ1-1, the complete variable domain reads DSGVTQTPKHLITATGQRVTLRCSPRSGDLSVYWYQQSLDQGLQFLIQYYNGEERAKGNILERFSAQQFPDLHSELNLSSLELGDSALYFCASSVGPGHDFGQGTRLTVV.

The rearrangement joins TRBV6-6 to TRBJ2-3, with 8 bases fitting TRBD1. V dropped 6 bases and J dropped 0; count of bases not matched to a gene: 2. CDR1 is MNHNY, CDR2 SVGAGI, per germline (reference sequence). The CDR3 is 14 amino acids. Here the CDR3 DNA reads TGTGCCAGCAGCTGGGACAGGAGCACAGATACGCAGTATTTT. This translates into CASSWDRSTDTQYF.